This TCR beta chain was identified during a study of T cell responses to AZD1222 COVID-19 vaccine. The CDR3 has 15 amino acids. The V segment lost 5 bases and the J segment 4 bases; nucleotides outside the gene matches: 10. The germline V gene has CDR1 KGHSH and CDR2 LQKENI. Concerning this clone: What it binds is not known.

Findings and caveats of the study: Vaccination with two AZD1222 doses was followed by a rise in Spike-specific TCR breadth and depth. Only a handful of AZD1222 recipients, six or seven in all, had baseline seropositivity.

Some clones are missing from TCRdb's copy, which holds only in-frame ones; the method was immunoSEQ multiplex PCR. The sample lists 100,000 to 110,000 clones, just under 90% occurring once. The specimen comprised peripheral blood, sampled on day 0 of AZD1222 vaccination. The source is an adult in good health. The chain joins TRBV18 to TRBJ1-1; 7 bases are a match to TRBD1. Written as DNA, the CDR3 is TGTGCCAGCTCATCCCAGACAGGGAGAGGCACTGAAGCTTTCTTT. Protein sequence: CASSSQTGRGTEAFF.